A single count supports the clone carrying this T cell receptor (beta chain). This sample is part of a study of blood T cell repertoires in COVID-19. CDR1 and CDR2 from the germline V gene are SGHDT and YYEEEE. The CDR3 covers 14 residues. Trimming took 4 bases from V and 3 from J; bases not matched to a gene: 7. Repertoires were generated with immunoSEQ multiplex PCR, while TCRdb's copy carries only in-frame clones and drops some. Of 180,000 or so clones listed, approximately 85% are singletons. The sample taken for sequencing was peripheral blood. The chain has TRBV5-6 and TRBJ2-7; 7 nucleotides agree with TRBD2. This clonotype was obtained from a woman older than 75 with acute or convalescent COVID-19. The DNA for the CDR3 is TGTGCCAGCAGCCCAGACGGGGACTACTACGAGCAGTACTTC. Translating gives CASSPDGDYYEQYF.